This is a list of T cell receptor beta chains from one sample in a study of T cell responses to AZD1222 COVID-19 vaccine. Some clones are missing from TCRdb's copy, which holds only in-frame ones; the method was immunoSEQ multiplex PCR. The data contain some 170,000 clones, 85% to 90% of them seen just once; the ten biggest clones take up 1.5% to 2%. Sequencing used peripheral blood, obtained on day 0 of AZD1222 vaccination. Every receptor here comes from an adult in good health. Each CDR3 is given with its conserved first and last residue. A D gene is named only where the DNA matches it firmly. Some rows have no size entry. The others give once, few or many, or a class for an expanded clone.

CDR3nt | CDR3aa | abundance | d_gene | j_gene | v_gene
TGCGCCAGCAGCTTGCGCATAAGCGGTAACACTGAAGCTTTCTTT | CASSLRISGNTEAFF | NA | NA | TRBJ1-1 | TRBV5-1
TGTGCCAGCAGTTACTCGCAGGGTCGATCATCCGAAGCTTTCTTT | CASSYSQGRSSEAFF | NA | NA | TRBJ1-1 | TRBV6-5
TGTGCCAGCAGTGCCAGGACAGGGGTGGAGACCCAGTACTTC | CASSARTGVETQYF | once | TRBD1 | TRBJ2-5 | TRBV25-1
TGTGCCAGCAGCGCCCGGGGGGTCCAAGAGACCCAGTACTTC | CASSARGVQETQYF | few | TRBD2 | TRBJ2-5 | TRBV13
TGTGCCAGTAGTATAGATTCGGGTGGTTATAGCAATCAGCCCCAGCATTTT | CASSIDSGGYSNQPQHF | few | NA | TRBJ1-5 | TRBV19
TGCAGTGCTAGTGCGGACAGACCGAACACCGGGGAGCTGTTTTTT | CSASADRPNTGELFF | NA | NA | TRBJ2-2 | TRBV20-1
TGTGCCAGTAGTATAGATCTGGATCGGTCCGGCTACACCTTC | CASSIDLDRSGYTF | few | NA | TRBJ1-2 | TRBV19
TGTGCCTGGAGTGTACAATCCCCCAGGGGGGCCAAAAACATTCAGTACTTC | CAWSVQSPRGAKNIQYF | NA | TRBD1 | TRBJ2-4 | TRBV30
TGTGCCAGCAGCCCCTGGACTAGAGAGCAGTACTTC | CASSPWTREQYF | once | TRBD2 | TRBJ2-7 | TRBV7-8
NA | CASSVPGQGFGPGNTIYF | NA | NA | TRBJ1-3 | TRBV21-1
TGCGCCAGCAGCTTGGGACAGGGTAGAGAGCAGTACTTC | CASSLGQGREQYF | NA | TRBD1 | TRBJ2-7 | TRBV5-1
TGTGCCATCAGATCGGACAGCCCCGGGGGTACCTACGAGCAGTACTTC | CAIRSDSPGGTYEQYF | NA | NA | TRBJ2-7 | TRBV10-3
TGTGCCAGCAGCTTAGAGGGGAACACTGAAGCTTTCTTT | CASSLEGNTEAFF | NA | NA | TRBJ1-1 | TRBV11-3
TGTGCCAGTAGTCTGACGGCCATTAATCAGCCCCAGCATTTT | CASSLTAINQPQHF | NA | NA | TRBJ1-5 | TRBV19
TGTGCCAGCTCACCAGCCGACGGCACCGGGGAGCTGTTTTTT | CASSPADGTGELFF | NA | NA | TRBJ2-2 | TRBV18
TGTGCCAGCAGCCGCGGGAGGGCAACGTCAGGGGAGCTGTTTTTT | CASSRGRATSGELFF | once | TRBD2 | TRBJ2-2 | TRBV3-1/TRBV3-2
TGTGCCAGCAGCGCCTTTAGGACTAGCGGGAGGGCCTCCAAAAACATTCAGTACTTC | CASSAFRTSGRASKNIQYF | NA | NA | TRBJ2-4 | TRBV21-1
TGCAGCGTTGGAAAGGGGGCATGGGAGCAGTACTTC | CSVGKGAWEQYF | once | TRBD1 | TRBJ2-7 | TRBV29-1
TGTGCCACCAGTGAGTCAGGGGGCAGTGAAGCTTTCTTT | CATSESGGSEAFF | once | TRBD1 | TRBJ1-1 | TRBV24-1
TGTGCCAGTAGTGGGACGGGACAGGGACCTCGAGGGTCCTACAATGAGCAGTTCTTC | CASSGTGQGPRGSYNEQFF | NA | TRBD1 | TRBJ2-1 | TRBV19
TGTGCCAGCAGCTTCGACAGGGTTGGTACAGATACGCAGTATTTT | CASSFDRVGTDTQYF | NA | TRBD1 | TRBJ2-3 | TRBV5-5
TGCAGTGCTAGTAGCAGCCAAGAGACCCAGTACTTC | CSASSSQETQYF | NA | NA | TRBJ2-5 | TRBV20-1
TGTGCCAGCTTCCCCATAGAAGCTTTCTTT | CASFPIEAFF | NA | NA | TRBJ1-1 | TRBV5-8
TGTGCCAGCACCGGGGGGGCTGGAGGCTACACCTTC | CASTGGAGGYTF | once | NA | TRBJ1-2 | TRBV6-5
TGTGCCAGCAGTTTATCCCTGAGCTCCTACAATGAGCAGTTCTTC | CASSLSLSSYNEQFF | NA | NA | TRBJ2-1 | TRBV28
TGCAGCGCCGGGACCCATTACAATGAGCAGTTCTTC | CSAGTHYNEQFF | NA | NA | TRBJ2-1 | TRBV29-1
TGTGCCTGGAGTTTCAAGGGGGCTAGCTACGAGCAGTACTTC | CAWSFKGASYEQYF | NA | TRBD1 | TRBJ2-7 | TRBV30
TGTGCCAGCAGCTTGGCAGGGGGCGGCTACACCTTC | CASSLAGGGYTF | NA | TRBD1 | TRBJ1-2 | TRBV5-6
TGTGCCAGCAGTCGGGTAAAAACGGGACTTAACACCGGGGAGCTGTTTTTT | CASSRVKTGLNTGELFF | once | NA | TRBJ2-2 | TRBV3-1/TRBV3-2
TGCGCCAGCAGCTTGGGACAGGGGGTGTTGACTGAAGCTTTCTTT | CASSLGQGVLTEAFF | NA | TRBD1 | TRBJ1-1 | TRBV5-1
TGCAGTGCTAGTGGACAGGGGAGGCAGCCCCAGCATTTT | CSASGQGRQPQHF | once | TRBD1 | TRBJ1-5 | TRBV20-1
TGCGCCAGCAGCTTGGGCTCCCTTGGAGCGGGCGATTACAATGAGCAGTTCTTC | CASSLGSLGAGDYNEQFF | NA | NA | TRBJ2-1 | TRBV5-1
TGCGCCAGCAGTCCGCAGACAGGGGTTACCGGGGAGCTGTTTTTT | CASSPQTGVTGELFF | NA | TRBD1 | TRBJ2-2 | TRBV10-2
TGTGCCAGCAGTTTAGGAGCGACAGGAAGCAATCAGCCCCAGCATTTT | CASSLGATGSNQPQHF | NA | NA | TRBJ1-5 | TRBV28
TGTGCCAGCAGTTTTTCCCGGGACAACAGCATTCAGTACTTC | CASSFSRDNSIQYF | few | NA | TRBJ2-4 | TRBV6-2/TRBV6-3
TGTGCCAGCAGCCAGGGACTAGCGGGGCAAGATACGCAGTATTTT | CASSQGLAGQDTQYF | NA | TRBD2 | TRBJ2-3 | TRBV7-6
TGTGCCAGCAGGGACAATTACTCTGGAAACACCATATATTTT | CASRDNYSGNTIYF | NA | NA | TRBJ1-3 | TRBV6-6
TGTGCCAGCAGCCCCGAGGGGAGCCGGGGCTACAATGAGCAGTTCTTC | CASSPEGSRGYNEQFF | NA | NA | TRBJ2-1 | TRBV5-4
TGTGCCTGGAGTGTGACGGAGACCCAGTACTTC | CAWSVTETQYF | NA | NA | TRBJ2-5 | TRBV30
TGTGCCAGCAGTTTATCTCAGGGCCTAAGTGAAAAACTGTTTTTT | CASSLSQGLSEKLFF | NA | NA | TRBJ1-4 | TRBV28
TGTGCCGGAACGCGGGGTCCTGAGCAGTACTTC | CAGTRGPEQYF | NA | NA | TRBJ2-7 | TRBV30
TGTGCCAGTACCACCGGGGGCAGCCAGCCCCAGCATTTT | CASTTGGSQPQHF | once | NA | TRBJ1-5 | TRBV19
TGTGCCAGCAGCCCCCTGCTGGGGGCTTTCACAGATACGCAGTATTTT | CASSPLLGAFTDTQYF | NA | NA | TRBJ2-3 | TRBV3-1/TRBV3-2
TGTGCCAGCAGCCCCAATCTGAGGTTTTCCTCTGGAAACACCATATATTTT | CASSPNLRFSSGNTIYF | NA | NA | TRBJ1-3 | TRBV5-6
TGTGCCTGGAGTGTACCGGGTAGTAGCTATGGCTACACCTTC | CAWSVPGSSYGYTF | NA | NA | TRBJ1-2 | TRBV30
TGTGCCAGTGTCCAATACAATGAGCAGTTCTTC | CASVQYNEQFF | NA | NA | TRBJ2-1 | TRBV25-1
TGTGCCATCAGGACAGGGGGAAGAAACACTGAAGCTTTCTTT | CAIRTGGRNTEAFF | NA | TRBD1 | TRBJ1-1 | TRBV10-3